This T cell receptor beta chain was retrieved from a study of post-analysis software for immune sequencing data. Prepared TCR beta cDNA libraries contained unique molecular identifiers. Around 450,000 cDNA molecules were recovered from an input of about 1 to 10 million T cells. Each CDR3 protein is one row after TCRdb ran MiXCR on the PCR reads. The sample records fewer than 700,000 distinct CDR3 sequences, about 44% being singletons. On this clonotype itself: Its matching antigen is unknown.

Overall study findings and caveats: A few TRBV segments (TRBV5-6, TRBV5-1 and TRBV20-1 among them) occurred more frequently in patients than in controls. F measure grouped same-batch samples tightly together. Controls significantly exceeded multiple sclerosis patients in normalized Chao1 diversity.

The V gene lost 2 bases and the J gene lost 4 bases, with 15 bases spanning the gap. Germline V gene sequence: CDR1 SEHNR, CDR2 FQNEAQ (reference sequence). CDR3 length: 16 amino acids. The sequence came from a girl aged 10 to 17 with multiple sclerosis. The chain is built from TRBV7-9 and TRBJ2-1; a weak D match, TRBD2 (5 bases). The material sequenced was blood. Written as DNA, the CDR3 is TGTGCCAGCAGCTTACCAGCGGCCCAATATTACAATGAGCAGTTCTTC. This gives the protein CASSLPAAQYYNEQFF.